The clone carrying this TCR beta chain was seen more than once but under ten times. Its antigen is unidentified. Library preparation for TCR beta used quantitative 5'-RACE with molecular barcodes. TCRdb called the 5' RACE reads again in MiXCR, with one record for every CDR3 protein. Altogether roughly 700,000 distinct CDR3 sequences are present, roughly 19% being singletons, with the ten largest covering roughly a fifth. The source of the sample is a study of CD8 T cells in ankylosing spondylitis. General study points: Ankylosing spondylitis blood seemed to carry a telltale TCR beta motif made of roughly eight highly homologous variants. Certain motif variants had earlier been reported in reactive arthritis synovial fluid and blood. Researchers reportedly found disease-linked clones significantly enriched in matched ankylosing spondylitis synovial fluid. As for the disease-linked clones, they showed a CD8+ phenotype and occurred at relatively low frequencies in peripheral blood.

CDR3 size: 16 residues. The V gene's germline CDR1 is DFQATT and CDR2 SNEGSKA (reference sequence). V shed 6 bases and J 4 bases; nucleotides not matched to a gene: 13. Specimen: blood, either unsorted or a sorted T cell fraction (not recorded which). This sequence joins TRBV20-1 and TRBJ1-2; 11 bases fit TRBD1. The sequence was collected from a male donor with ankylosing spondylitis. The DNA of the CDR3 is TGCAGTGCCATAGACTGGACAGGGGGCGCGTTCTATGGCTACACCTTC. This translates into CSAIDWTGGAFYGYTF.